The rows below give T cell receptor beta chains drawn from one sample of a study of T cells in localized non-small cell lung cancer. Some clones are missing from TCRdb's copy, which holds only in-frame ones; the method was immunoSEQ multiplex PCR. This table has 1,000 to 1,500 clones, 30% to 45% appearing once. The starting material was normal lung tissue next to the tumor, obtained before any cancer treatment. The source of these receptors is a woman aged 40-69 years with stage I lung adenocarcinoma. Each CDR3 is given with its conserved first and last residue. A D gene is named only where the DNA matches it firmly. Only part of the rows carry a size: once, few, many, or a class if the clone is expanded.

v_gene,j_gene,abundance,d_gene,len,CDR3aa,CDR3nt
TRBV11-3,TRBJ1-2,medium-sized,NA,14,CASSLERAFYGYTF,TGTGCCAGCAGCTTAGAGAGGGCATTCTATGGCTACACCTTC
TRBV30,TRBJ1-4,NA,NA,12,CAWSVLREKLFF,TGTGCCTGGAGTGTACTTCGGGAAAAACTGTTTTTT
TRBV9,TRBJ2-7,medium-sized,TRBD2,15,CASSENREGHYEQYF,TGTGCCAGCAGTGAAAACCGGGAGGGACACTACGAGCAGTACTTC
TRBV15,TRBJ2-5,few,TRBD2,16,CATSRGELAAPETQYF,TGTGCCACCAGCAGAGGGGAACTAGCGGCCCCAGAGACCCAGTACTTC
TRBV30,TRBJ1-4,once,NA,13,CAWSASFNEKLFF,TGTGCCTGGAGCGCTAGTTTTAATGAAAAACTGTTTTTT
TRBV29-1,TRBJ2-7,few,TRBD1,15,CSVEVGSGGASEQYF,TGCAGCGTTGAAGTTGGTTCAGGGGGCGCATCCGAGCAGTACTTC
TRBV29-1,TRBJ1-1,few,TRBD1,13,CSARTGEDTEAFF,TGCAGCGCCCGGACAGGGGAAGACACTGAAGCTTTCTTT
TRBV10-1,TRBJ2-5,NA,TRBD1,14,CASSDPGTEETQYF,TGCGCCAGCAGTGATCCCGGGACAGAAGAGACCCAGTACTTC
TRBV5-1,TRBJ2-3,few,TRBD1,15,CASSQGQGETDTQYF,TGCGCCAGCAGCCAGGGACAGGGGGAAACAGATACGCAGTATTTT
TRBV28,TRBJ2-7,NA,NA,17,CASSLWGQGGLGHEQYF,TGTGCCAGCAGTTTATGGGGACAAGGTGGTCTTGGGCACGAGCAGTACTTC
TRBV18,TRBJ1-4,NA,NA,15,CASSSTRVVGEKLFF,TGTGCCAGCTCATCAACAAGGGTAGTGGGAGAAAAACTGTTTTTT
TRBV19,TRBJ1-1,once,NA,13,CASSDRLNTEAFF,TGTGCCAGTAGCGACAGGTTGAACACTGAAGCTTTCTTT
TRBV19,TRBJ2-2,few,NA,13,CASSNPNTGELFF,TGTGCCAGTAGTAATCCGAACACCGGGGAGCTGTTTTTT
TRBV19,TRBJ2-7,NA,NA,18,CASSIFDQTYFNYYEQYF,TGTGCCAGTAGTATATTCGACCAGACCTATTTCAACTATTACGAGCAGTACTTC
TRBV9,TRBJ2-6,NA,NA,14,CASSERSGANVLTF,TGTGCCAGCAGTGAGCGCTCTGGGGCCAACGTCCTGACTTTC
TRBV6-8,TRBJ1-1,NA,NA,15,CASSAQGPANTEAFF,TGTGCCAGCAGTGCACAGGGACCGGCGAACACTGAAGCTTTCTTT
TRBV11-3,TRBJ2-7,NA,TRBD1,15,CASSISGTGWNEQYF,TGTGCCAGCAGCATCTCCGGGACAGGGTGGAACGAGCAGTACTTC
TRBV6-8,TRBJ2-1,few,TRBD2,16,CASSSAGGSSYNEQFF,TGTGCCAGCAGCTCAGCGGGAGGATCTTCCTATAATGAGCAGTTCTTC
TRBV19,TRBJ2-1,NA,TRBD2,14,CASSTGLAANEQFF,TGTGCCAGTAGTACGGGACTAGCGGCCAATGAGCAGTTCTTC
TRBV9,TRBJ2-1,few,NA,15,CASSVDVGWDNEQFF,TGTGCCAGCAGCGTAGACGTCGGGTGGGACAATGAGCAGTTCTTC
TRBV11-3,TRBJ2-1,NA,NA,16,CASSLMWRQANNEQFF,TGTGCCAGCAGCTTAATGTGGAGACAAGCGAACAATGAGCAGTTCTTC
TRBV28,TRBJ2-2,NA,TRBD2,15,CASSLGLAGVGELFF,TGTGCCAGCAGTTTGGGACTAGCGGGAGTCGGGGAGCTGTTTTTT
TRBV11-3,TRBJ2-5,few,NA,16,CASSLVTGKTQETQYF,TGTGCCAGCAGCTTAGTAACAGGGAAGACTCAAGAGACCCAGTACTTC
TRBV11-3,TRBJ2-7,few,NA,14,CASSPGGHPYEQYF,TGTGCCAGCAGCCCTGGGGGCCATCCCTACGAGCAGTACTTC
TRBV11-3,TRBJ1-2,large,NA,15,CASSSRGDAFYGYTF,TGTGCCAGCAGCTCGCGGGGGGACGCCTTTTATGGCTACACCTTC
TRBV6-8,TRBJ1-3,few,NA,15,CASRLKAAEGNTIYF,TGTGCCAGCAGACTGAAGGCGGCAGAAGGAAACACCATATATTTT
TRBV19,TRBJ1-4,NA,NA,18,CASSIRPPQVTTNEKLFF,TGTGCCAGTAGTATCCGCCCCCCCCAAGTTACAACTAATGAAAAACTGTTTTTT
TRBV6-8,TRBJ1-1,NA,NA,12,CASREGDTEAFF,TGTGCCAGCAGAGAGGGAGACACTGAAGCTTTCTTT
TRBV19,TRBJ1-2,NA,NA,13,CASSMRGYDGYTF,TGTGCCAGTAGTATGAGGGGGTATGATGGCTACACCTTC
TRBV9,TRBJ2-3,NA,NA,12,CASEELTDTQYF,TGTGCCAGCGAGGAGTTAACAGATACGCAGTATTTT
TRBV18,TRBJ2-7,once,TRBD2,17,CASSPLSGGSGTYEQYF,TGTGCCAGCTCACCACTGTCGGGGGGTAGCGGGACCTACGAGCAGTACTTC
TRBV18,TRBJ1-3,NA,NA,15,CASSLGTREENTIYF,TGTGCCAGCTCCCTCGGGACAAGGGAAGAAAACACCATATATTTT
TRBV29-1,TRBJ2-7,few,NA,14,CSVCPGHGSYEQYF,TGCAGCGTTTGTCCGGGACACGGCTCCTACGAGCAGTACTTC
TRBV4-1,TRBJ1-5,large,NA,16,CASSQEGKNSNQPQHF,TGCGCCAGCAGCCAAGAGGGGAAGAATAGCAATCAGCCCCAGCATTTT
TRBV29-1,TRBJ1-3,NA,NA,15,CSVAPGTEPGNTIYF,TGCAGCGTTGCCCCAGGGACCGAGCCTGGAAACACCATATATTTT
TRBV14,TRBJ2-7,NA,NA,15,CASSQGDLRGAEQYF,TGTGCCAGCAGCCAAGGGGACCTAAGAGGGGCCGAGCAGTACTTC
TRBV28,TRBJ2-4,NA,NA,15,CASTAWAGPKNIQYF,TGTGCCAGCACCGCATGGGCAGGTCCCAAAAACATTCAGTACTTC
TRBV29-1,TRBJ1-1,few,NA,14,CSAMDTGLNTEAFF,TGCAGCGCTATGGACACAGGTTTGAACACTGAAGCTTTCTTT
TRBV11-3,TRBJ2-3,medium-sized,TRBD2,15,CASSLGGGAGDTQYF,TGTGCCAGCAGCTTAGGCGGGGGGGCCGGAGATACGCAGTATTTT
TRBV29-1,TRBJ2-3,NA,NA,12,CSADPSTDTQYF,TGCAGCGCCGATCCTAGCACAGATACGCAGTATTTT
TRBV11-3,TRBJ2-3,NA,TRBD2,15,CASSHLSGGTDTQYF,TGTGCCAGCAGCCACCTAAGCGGGGGTACAGATACGCAGTATTTT
TRBV6-8,TRBJ2-5,medium-sized,NA,13,CASSGPGGETQYF,TGTGCCAGCAGTGGGCCCGGGGGAGAGACCCAGTACTTC
TRBV11-3,TRBJ2-5,NA,TRBD2,18,CASSLDSRTSGPQETQYF,TGTGCCAGCAGCTTAGACAGCCGGACTAGCGGACCACAAGAGACCCAGTACTTC
TRBV29-1,TRBJ1-1,NA,NA,12,CSGKVGNTEAFF,TGCAGCGGCAAGGTTGGGAACACTGAAGCTTTCTTT
TRBV18,TRBJ2-1,few,NA,12,CASSSTEVEQFF,TGTGCCAGCTCATCGACAGAAGTTGAGCAGTTCTTC
TRBV28,TRBJ1-4,NA,NA,13,CASRRNPNEKLFF,TGTGCCAGCAGGCGAAACCCTAATGAAAAACTGTTTTTT
TRBV11-3,TRBJ1-2,few,NA,15,CASSLDAGYRYGYTF,TGTGCCAGCAGCTTAGACGCGGGGTACCGCTATGGCTACACCTTC
TRBV9,TRBJ1-1,NA,NA,13,CASSAVINTEAFF,TGTGCCAGCAGCGCCGTAATTAACACTGAAGCTTTCTTT
TRBV28,TRBJ2-7,NA,NA,12,CASSFRVYEQYF,TGTGCCAGCAGTTTCAGGGTCTACGAGCAGTACTTC
TRBV14,TRBJ2-1,NA,TRBD2,16,CASNGAGGQSYNEQFF,TGTGCCAGCAATGGGGCGGGGGGGCAGTCCTACAATGAGCAGTTCTTC
TRBV18,TRBJ2-7,NA,NA,15,CASSPPSLKGREQYF,TGTGCCAGCTCACCACCTAGTCTAAAGGGGCGCGAGCAGTACTTC
TRBV5-1,TRBJ1-4,NA,NA,17,CASSSRQIMATNEKLFF,TGCGCCAGCAGCTCGAGACAGATTATGGCAACTAATGAAAAACTGTTTTTT
TRBV28,TRBJ2-1,NA,TRBD1,15,CASSRGGPSYNEQFF,TGTGCCAGCAGTAGAGGGGGCCCCTCCTACAATGAGCAGTTCTTC
TRBV6-8,TRBJ2-1,few,TRBD1,15,CASREQGDPVDEQFF,TGTGCCAGCAGAGAACAGGGGGACCCCGTCGATGAGCAGTTCTTC
TRBV6-8,TRBJ1-3,NA,NA,14,CVSSQGSSGNTIYF,TGTGTCAGCAGTCAGGGGAGCTCTGGAAACACCATATATTTT
TRBV6-8,TRBJ1-2,few,TRBD1,15,CASIPRTGNNYGYTF,TGTGCCAGCATTCCTAGGACAGGGAATAACTATGGCTACACCTTC
TRBV30,TRBJ2-2,NA,TRBD1,15,CAWAERGQASGELFF,TGTGCCTGGGCCGAAAGAGGACAGGCATCCGGGGAGCTGTTTTTT
TRBV6-8,TRBJ1-1,NA,NA,14,CASSLQGWRTEAFF,TGTGCCAGCAGTTTACAGGGATGGCGGACTGAAGCTTTCTTT
TRBV18,TRBJ1-2,few,NA,13,CASSPTYHYGYTF,TGTGCCAGCTCACCGACCTATCACTATGGCTACACCTTC
TRBV7-2,TRBJ2-3,NA,NA,15,CASSQDRGGPDTQYF,TGTGCCAGCAGCCAAGATAGGGGGGGGCCAGATACGCAGTATTTT